A single sample gave rise to the 8 T cell receptor beta chains below, sequenced in a study of blood T cell repertoires in COVID-19. Assay: immunoSEQ multiplex PCR; the TCRdb copy retains only in-frame clones and omits some. In the table there are approximately 80,000 clones, 88% of which are singletons. The sample was peripheral blood. The source of these receptors is a human donor in a cohort sampled during active COVID-19.

V usage is TRBV28 and J usage is TRBJ2-7, with TRBD1 matching over 11 bases. Germline CDR1 MDHEN, CDR2 SYDVKM. The CDR3 extends over 16 amino acids. The V and J ends lost 4 bases and 2 bases, in that order; junction bases with no gene match: 7. CDR3 in amino acids: CASSSPEGQGAYEQYF. The CDR3 DNA follows: TGTGCCAGCAGTTCTCCAGAGGGACAGGGGGCCTACGAGCAGTACTTC.

This clone showed up just a few times. J is TRBJ2-7 and V is TRBV5-5; D possibly corresponds to TRBD2 (6 bases). Trimming left V 1 base short and J 4 bases short, with 9 bases between. The CDR3 extends over 13 amino acids. CDR1 SGHKS and CDR2 YYEKEE come from the germline V gene (reference sequence). The CDR3 sequence: CASSLRAGYEQYF. The CDR3 nucleotides read TGTGCCAGCAGCTTGCGGGCGGGATACGAGCAGTACTTC.

This chain uses TRBV4-3 with TRBJ2-7, with D tentatively TRBD1 (5 bases). V was clipped by 1 base and J by 2 bases, with 9 bases between them. The CDR3 totals 14 residues. The germline V gene has CDR1 LGHNA and CDR2 YSLEER. Here the CDR3 reads CASSQGDRTYEQYF. The CDR3 region has the DNA TGCGCCAGCAGCCAAGGAGACAGAACCTACGAGCAGTACTTC.

This sequence joins TRBV28 and TRBJ2-5, with unresolved D. Germline V gene sequence: CDR1 MDHEN, CDR2 SYDVKM. This CDR3 is built from 11 residues. V lost 4 bases and J 5 bases, leaving 5 bases between the germline ends. Here the CDR3 DNA reads TGTGCCAGCAGTTCCGGGGAGACCCAGTACTTC. Residues: CASSSGETQYF.

The J gene is TRBJ2-7, the V gene TRBV9; D is perhaps TRBD1 (6 bases). CDR1 is SGDLS, CDR2 YYNGEE, per germline. This CDR3 is built from 14 residues. Trimming took 0 bases from V and 5 from J, leaving 12 bases between them. The CDR3 sequence: CASSVDQGQDEQYF. The CDR3 coding sequence is TGTGCCAGCAGCGTAGATCAGGGGCAGGACGAGCAGTACTTC.

The chain uses TRBV27 and TRBJ1-5, with 8 nucleotides matching TRBD1. Trimming at V came to 4 bases and at J to 4 bases, leaving 6 bases not matched to a gene. CDR1 is MNHEY and CDR2 is SMNVEV in the germline V gene (reference sequence). This CDR3 has 15 residues. In DNA form, the CDR3 reads TGTGCCAGCAGTTCGGGACAGGCTTCAAATCAGCCCCAGCATTTT. Its translation is CASSSGQASNQPQHF.

The chain recombines TRBV18 with TRBJ2-2, with D tentatively TRBD1 (5 bases). Trimming shortened V by 3 bases and J by 5 bases, and 16 bases separated the two germline ends. The length of the CDR3 is 16 residues. CDR1 is KGHSH and CDR2 is LQKENI in the germline V gene. The CDR3 DNA follows: TGTGCCAGCTCACCGGGGCAGGCAGTTGGAACCGGGGAGCTGTTTTTT. This sequence encodes CASSPGQAVGTGELFF. The full variable domain, completed using reference TRBV18 and TRBJ2-2, is NAGVMQNPRHLVRRRGQEARLRCSPMKGHSHVYWYRQLPEEGLKFMVYLQKENIIDESGMPKERFSAEFPKEGPSILRIQQVVRGDSAAYFCASSPGQAVGTGELFFGEGSRLTVL.

The chain employs TRBV5-6 and TRBJ2-1; perhaps TRBD2 as D (5 bases). Germline loops: CDR1 SGHDT, CDR2 YYEEEE. This CDR3 spans 14 amino acids. V was clipped by 4 bases and J by 0 bases, with 8 bases between them. Written as DNA, the CDR3 is TGTGCCAGCAGCGGGAGTAGCTCCTACAATGAGCAGTTCTTC. It translates to CASSGSSSYNEQFF.